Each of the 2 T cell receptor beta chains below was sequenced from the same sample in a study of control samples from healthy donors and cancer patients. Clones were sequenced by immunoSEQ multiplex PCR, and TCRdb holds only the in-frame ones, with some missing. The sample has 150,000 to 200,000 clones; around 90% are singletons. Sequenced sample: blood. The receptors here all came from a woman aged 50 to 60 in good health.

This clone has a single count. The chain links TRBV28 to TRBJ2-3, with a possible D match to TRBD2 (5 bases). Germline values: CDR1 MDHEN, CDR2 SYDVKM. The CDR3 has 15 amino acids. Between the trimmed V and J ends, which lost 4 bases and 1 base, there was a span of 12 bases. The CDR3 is CASSSGSVGTDTQYF. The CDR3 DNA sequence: TGTGCCAGCAGTTCGGGGTCTGTCGGCACAGATACGCAGTATTTT.

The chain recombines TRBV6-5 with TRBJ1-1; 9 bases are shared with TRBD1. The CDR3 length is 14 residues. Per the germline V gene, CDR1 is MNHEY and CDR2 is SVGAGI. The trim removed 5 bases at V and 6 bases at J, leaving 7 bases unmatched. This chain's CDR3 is CASSRTGAGAEAFF. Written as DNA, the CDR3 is TGTGCCAGCAGTCGGACAGGGGCGGGAGCTGAAGCTTTCTTT.